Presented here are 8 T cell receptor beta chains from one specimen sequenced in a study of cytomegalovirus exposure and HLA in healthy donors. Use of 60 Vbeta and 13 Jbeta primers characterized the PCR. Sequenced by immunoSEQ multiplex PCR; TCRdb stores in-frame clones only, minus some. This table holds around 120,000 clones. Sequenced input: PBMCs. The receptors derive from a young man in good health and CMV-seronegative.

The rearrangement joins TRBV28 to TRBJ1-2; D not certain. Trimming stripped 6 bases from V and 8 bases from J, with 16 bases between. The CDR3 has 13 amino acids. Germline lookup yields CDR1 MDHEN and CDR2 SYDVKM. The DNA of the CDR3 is TGTGCCAGCAGCCCCCCCAACAGTGAGGGCTACACCTTC. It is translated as CASSPPNSEGYTF.

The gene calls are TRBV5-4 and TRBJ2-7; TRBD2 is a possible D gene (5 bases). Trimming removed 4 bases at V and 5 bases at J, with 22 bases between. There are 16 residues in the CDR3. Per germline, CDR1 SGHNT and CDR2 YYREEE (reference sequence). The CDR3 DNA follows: TGTGCCAGCAGCATGTGGGGAAATGGACTGATGGACGAGCAGTACTTC. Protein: CASSMWGNGLMDEQYF.

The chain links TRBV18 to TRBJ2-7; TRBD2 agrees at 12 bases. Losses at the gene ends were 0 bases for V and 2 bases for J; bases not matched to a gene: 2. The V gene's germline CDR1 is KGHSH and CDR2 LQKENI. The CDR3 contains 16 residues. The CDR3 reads CASSPPTSGSPYEQYF. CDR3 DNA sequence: TGTGCCAGCTCACCACCGACTAGCGGGAGCCCCTACGAGCAGTACTTC.

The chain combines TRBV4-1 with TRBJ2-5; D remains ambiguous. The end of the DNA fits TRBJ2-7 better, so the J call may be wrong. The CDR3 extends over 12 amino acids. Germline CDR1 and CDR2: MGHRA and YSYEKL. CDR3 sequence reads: CASSQVPYEQYF. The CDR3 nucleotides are TGCGCCAGCAGCCAAGTCCCCTACGAGCAGTACTTC.

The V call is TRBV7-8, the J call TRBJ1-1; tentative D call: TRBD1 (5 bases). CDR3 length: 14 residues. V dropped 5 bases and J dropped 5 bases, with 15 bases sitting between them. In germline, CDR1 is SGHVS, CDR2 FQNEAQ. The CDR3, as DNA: TGTGCCAGCAGCCCGGAGCAGGGTTGGACTGAAGCTTTCTTT. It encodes CASSPEQGWTEAFF.

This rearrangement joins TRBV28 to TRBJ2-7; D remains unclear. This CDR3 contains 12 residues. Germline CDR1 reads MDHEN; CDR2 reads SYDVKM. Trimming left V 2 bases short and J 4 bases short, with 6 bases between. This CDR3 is CASSLHPYEQYF. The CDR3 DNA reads TGTGCCAGCAGTTTACATCCATACGAGCAGTACTTC.

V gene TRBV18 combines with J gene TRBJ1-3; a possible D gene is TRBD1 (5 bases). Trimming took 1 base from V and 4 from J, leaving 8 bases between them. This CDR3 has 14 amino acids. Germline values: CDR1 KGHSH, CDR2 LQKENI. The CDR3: CASSPQGLGNTIYF. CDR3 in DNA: TGTGCCAGCTCACCACAGGGGCTGGGAAACACCATATATTTT.

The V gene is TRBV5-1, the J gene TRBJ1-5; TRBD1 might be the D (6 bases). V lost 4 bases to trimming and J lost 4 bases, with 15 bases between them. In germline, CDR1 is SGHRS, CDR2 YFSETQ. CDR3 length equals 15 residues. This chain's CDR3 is CASSSAGQKNQPQHF. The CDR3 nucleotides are TGCGCCAGCAGCAGCGCTGGACAGAAGAATCAGCCCCAGCATTTT.